The clone carrying this T cell receptor (beta chain) was seen a handful of times. What it recognizes is unknown. The entry originates in a study of post-analysis software for immune sequencing data. The overall study: Clinical courses comprised relapsing-remitting, secondary progressive and progressive-relapsing multiple sclerosis. Findings and caveats of the study: Controls had significantly higher normalized Chao1 diversity than multiple sclerosis patients. There were a few TRBV segments more frequent in patients than controls, and TRBV5-6, TRBV5-1 and TRBV20-1 were among them. Samples sharing a preparation batch grouped tightly together when assessed by F measure.

Germline-derived CDR1 and CDR2 are DFQATT and SNEGSKA (reference sequence). Trimming cost V 5 bases and J 5 bases; bases outside gene matches: 9. This CDR3 contains 14 residues. Unique molecular identifiers were present in the TCR beta cDNA libraries. T cells numbering roughly 1 to 10 million yielded 500,000 to 550,000 cDNA molecules. Via MiXCR, TCRdb re-called the PCR reads, giving one row per CDR3 protein. Of roughly 800,000 distinct CDR3 sequences detected, about 32% appear once; the ten largest clones hold around 0.6%. The V call is TRBV20-1, the J call TRBJ1-5; 7 bases line up with TRBD1. The source material was blood. The origin of this receptor is a girl between 5 and 17 years old with multiple sclerosis. CDR3 bases: TGCAGTGCTGGATCAAGGGGGCGCGATCAGCCCCAGCATTTT. Residues: CSAGSRGRDQPQHF.